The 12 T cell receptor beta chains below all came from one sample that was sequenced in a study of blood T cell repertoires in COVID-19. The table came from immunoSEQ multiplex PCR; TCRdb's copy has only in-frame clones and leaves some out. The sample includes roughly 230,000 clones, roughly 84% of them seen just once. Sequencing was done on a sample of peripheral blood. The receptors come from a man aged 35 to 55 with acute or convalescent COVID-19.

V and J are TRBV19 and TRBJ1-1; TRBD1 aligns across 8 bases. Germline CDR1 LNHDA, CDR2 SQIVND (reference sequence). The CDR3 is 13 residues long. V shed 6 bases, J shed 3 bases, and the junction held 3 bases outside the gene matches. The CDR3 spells CASSIQGDTEAFF. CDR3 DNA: TGTGCCAGTAGCATACAGGGGGACACTGAAGCTTTCTTT. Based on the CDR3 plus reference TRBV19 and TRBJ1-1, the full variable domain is DGGITQSPKYLFRKEGQNVTLSCEQNLNHDAMYWYRQDPGQGLRLIYYSQIVNDFQKGDIAEGYSVSREKKESFPLTVTSAQKNPTAFYLCASSIQGDTEAFFGQGTRLTVV.

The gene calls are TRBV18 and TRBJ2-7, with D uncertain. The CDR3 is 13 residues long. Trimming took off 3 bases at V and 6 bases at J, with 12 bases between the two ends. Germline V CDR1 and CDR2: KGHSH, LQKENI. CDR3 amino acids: CASSPPAHSEQYF. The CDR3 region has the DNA TGTGCCAGCTCACCCCCTGCCCACAGCGAGCAGTACTTC.

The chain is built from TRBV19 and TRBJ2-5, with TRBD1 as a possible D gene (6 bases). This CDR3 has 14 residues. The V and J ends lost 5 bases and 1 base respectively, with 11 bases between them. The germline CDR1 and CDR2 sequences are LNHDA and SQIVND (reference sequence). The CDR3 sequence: CASSRRDTQETQYF. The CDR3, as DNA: TGTGCCAGTAGTCGCCGGGACACCCAAGAGACCCAGTACTTC.

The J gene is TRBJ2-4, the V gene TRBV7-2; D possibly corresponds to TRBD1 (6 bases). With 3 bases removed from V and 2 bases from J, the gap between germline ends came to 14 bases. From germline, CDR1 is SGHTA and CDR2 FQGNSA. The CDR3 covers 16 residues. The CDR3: CASSFQQGSTKNIQYF. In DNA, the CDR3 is TGTGCCAGCAGCTTTCAGCAGGGGAGTACCAAAAACATTCAGTACTTC.

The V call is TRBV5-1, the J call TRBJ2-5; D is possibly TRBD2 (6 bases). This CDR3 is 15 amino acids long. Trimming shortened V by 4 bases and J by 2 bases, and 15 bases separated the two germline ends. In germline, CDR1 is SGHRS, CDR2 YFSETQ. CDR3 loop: CASSRAGLGQETQYF. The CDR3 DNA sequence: TGCGCCAGCAGCAGAGCGGGCCTGGGGCAAGAGACCCAGTACTTC.

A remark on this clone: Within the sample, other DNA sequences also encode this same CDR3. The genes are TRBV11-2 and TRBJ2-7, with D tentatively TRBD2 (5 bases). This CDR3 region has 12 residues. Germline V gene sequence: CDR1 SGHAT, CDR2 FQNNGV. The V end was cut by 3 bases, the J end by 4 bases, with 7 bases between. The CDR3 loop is CASSLPGYEQYF. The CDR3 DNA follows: TGTGCCAGCAGCTTGCCGGGATACGAGCAGTACTTC.

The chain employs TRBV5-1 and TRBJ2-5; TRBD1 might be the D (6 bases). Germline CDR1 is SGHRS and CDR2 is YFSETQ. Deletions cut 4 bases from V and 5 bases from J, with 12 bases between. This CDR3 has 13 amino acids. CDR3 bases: TGCGCCAGCAGCACCCGTCAGGGGGAGACCCAGTACTTC. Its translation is CASSTRQGETQYF.

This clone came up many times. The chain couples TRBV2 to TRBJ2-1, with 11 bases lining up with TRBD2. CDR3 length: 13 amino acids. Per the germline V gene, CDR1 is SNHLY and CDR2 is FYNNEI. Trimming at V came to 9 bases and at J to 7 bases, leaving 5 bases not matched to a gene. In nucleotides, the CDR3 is TGTGCCAGTATAGCGGGAGGGTATAATGAGCAGTTCTTC. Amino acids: CASIAGGYNEQFF.

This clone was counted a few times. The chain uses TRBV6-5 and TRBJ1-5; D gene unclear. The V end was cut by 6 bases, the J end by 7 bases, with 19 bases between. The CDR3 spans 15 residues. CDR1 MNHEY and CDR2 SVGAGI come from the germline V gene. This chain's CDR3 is CASSLAGYSGQPQHF. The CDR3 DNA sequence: TGTGCCAGCAGCCTCGCCGGGTACTCCGGACAGCCCCAGCATTTT.

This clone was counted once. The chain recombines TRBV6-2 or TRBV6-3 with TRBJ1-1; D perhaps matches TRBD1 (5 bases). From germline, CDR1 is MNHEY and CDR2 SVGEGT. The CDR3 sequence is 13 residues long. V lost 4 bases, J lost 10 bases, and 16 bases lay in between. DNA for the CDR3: TGTGCCAGCAGTTTGGCCCAGGGAATGGTAGCTTTCTTT. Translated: CASSLAQGMVAFF.

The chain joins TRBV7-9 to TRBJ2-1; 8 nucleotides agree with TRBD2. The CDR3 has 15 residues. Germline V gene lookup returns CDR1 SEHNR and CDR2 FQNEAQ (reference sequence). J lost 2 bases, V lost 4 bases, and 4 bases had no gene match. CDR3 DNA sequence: TGTGCCAGCAGCTCGCGGGAGGACCCCTACAATGAGCAGTTCTTC. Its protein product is CASSSREDPYNEQFF.

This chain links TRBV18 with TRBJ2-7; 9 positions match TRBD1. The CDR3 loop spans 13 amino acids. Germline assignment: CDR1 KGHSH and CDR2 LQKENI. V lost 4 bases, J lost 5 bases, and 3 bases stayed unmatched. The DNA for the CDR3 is TGTGCCAGCTCACTGGGACAGGGCCACGAGCAGTACTTC. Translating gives CASSLGQGHEQYF.